This TCR beta chain was found in a study of tumor-infiltrating lymphocytes in primary liver carcinoma. On the study more broadly: Ages ranged from 30 to 69, with HCC or mixed HCC-cholangiocarcinoma. Points from the study as a whole: Tumors and blood were compared for top-250-clone fraction, and tumors had the significantly higher value (p = 0.039).

The germline gives CDR1 WSHSY, CDR2 SAAADI. This CDR3 has 14 residues. It was from about 21-30 mg of unsorted bulk tissue that RNA and DNA were co-extracted. Among the patients, all had chronic HBV infection and none had been treated. As to this clonotype: The antigen is not known. A junction boundary mismatches the germline segment, possibly from a read error.

With a constant-region primer, TCR beta cDNA was made from approximately 500 ng of total RNA. It was through three nested multiplex PCR rounds of slightly modified ARM-PCR that TCR beta libraries arose. TRBV1-TRBV30 forward primers paired with a C-beta reverse primer drove the first two PCR rounds, roughly 9 cycles each. From the multiplex PCR reads, TCRdb called clonotypes with MiXCR, one entry per CDR3 protein. The table shows under 90,000 distinct CDR3 sequences, with around 70% occurring only once. J is TRBJ2-6 and V is TRBV10-2; D is possibly TRBD1 (5 bases). This TCR was sampled from a man aged 35-49 years with primary liver carcinoma and hepatitis B virus infection. The specimen sequenced was liver tumor tissue from sampling region 1. Subset noted: tumor region T1, superior pole. CDR3 nucleotide sequence: TGCGCCAGCAGTGTGATCTCTGGGGCCAACGTCCCGACTTTC. Its translation is CASSVISGANVPTF.